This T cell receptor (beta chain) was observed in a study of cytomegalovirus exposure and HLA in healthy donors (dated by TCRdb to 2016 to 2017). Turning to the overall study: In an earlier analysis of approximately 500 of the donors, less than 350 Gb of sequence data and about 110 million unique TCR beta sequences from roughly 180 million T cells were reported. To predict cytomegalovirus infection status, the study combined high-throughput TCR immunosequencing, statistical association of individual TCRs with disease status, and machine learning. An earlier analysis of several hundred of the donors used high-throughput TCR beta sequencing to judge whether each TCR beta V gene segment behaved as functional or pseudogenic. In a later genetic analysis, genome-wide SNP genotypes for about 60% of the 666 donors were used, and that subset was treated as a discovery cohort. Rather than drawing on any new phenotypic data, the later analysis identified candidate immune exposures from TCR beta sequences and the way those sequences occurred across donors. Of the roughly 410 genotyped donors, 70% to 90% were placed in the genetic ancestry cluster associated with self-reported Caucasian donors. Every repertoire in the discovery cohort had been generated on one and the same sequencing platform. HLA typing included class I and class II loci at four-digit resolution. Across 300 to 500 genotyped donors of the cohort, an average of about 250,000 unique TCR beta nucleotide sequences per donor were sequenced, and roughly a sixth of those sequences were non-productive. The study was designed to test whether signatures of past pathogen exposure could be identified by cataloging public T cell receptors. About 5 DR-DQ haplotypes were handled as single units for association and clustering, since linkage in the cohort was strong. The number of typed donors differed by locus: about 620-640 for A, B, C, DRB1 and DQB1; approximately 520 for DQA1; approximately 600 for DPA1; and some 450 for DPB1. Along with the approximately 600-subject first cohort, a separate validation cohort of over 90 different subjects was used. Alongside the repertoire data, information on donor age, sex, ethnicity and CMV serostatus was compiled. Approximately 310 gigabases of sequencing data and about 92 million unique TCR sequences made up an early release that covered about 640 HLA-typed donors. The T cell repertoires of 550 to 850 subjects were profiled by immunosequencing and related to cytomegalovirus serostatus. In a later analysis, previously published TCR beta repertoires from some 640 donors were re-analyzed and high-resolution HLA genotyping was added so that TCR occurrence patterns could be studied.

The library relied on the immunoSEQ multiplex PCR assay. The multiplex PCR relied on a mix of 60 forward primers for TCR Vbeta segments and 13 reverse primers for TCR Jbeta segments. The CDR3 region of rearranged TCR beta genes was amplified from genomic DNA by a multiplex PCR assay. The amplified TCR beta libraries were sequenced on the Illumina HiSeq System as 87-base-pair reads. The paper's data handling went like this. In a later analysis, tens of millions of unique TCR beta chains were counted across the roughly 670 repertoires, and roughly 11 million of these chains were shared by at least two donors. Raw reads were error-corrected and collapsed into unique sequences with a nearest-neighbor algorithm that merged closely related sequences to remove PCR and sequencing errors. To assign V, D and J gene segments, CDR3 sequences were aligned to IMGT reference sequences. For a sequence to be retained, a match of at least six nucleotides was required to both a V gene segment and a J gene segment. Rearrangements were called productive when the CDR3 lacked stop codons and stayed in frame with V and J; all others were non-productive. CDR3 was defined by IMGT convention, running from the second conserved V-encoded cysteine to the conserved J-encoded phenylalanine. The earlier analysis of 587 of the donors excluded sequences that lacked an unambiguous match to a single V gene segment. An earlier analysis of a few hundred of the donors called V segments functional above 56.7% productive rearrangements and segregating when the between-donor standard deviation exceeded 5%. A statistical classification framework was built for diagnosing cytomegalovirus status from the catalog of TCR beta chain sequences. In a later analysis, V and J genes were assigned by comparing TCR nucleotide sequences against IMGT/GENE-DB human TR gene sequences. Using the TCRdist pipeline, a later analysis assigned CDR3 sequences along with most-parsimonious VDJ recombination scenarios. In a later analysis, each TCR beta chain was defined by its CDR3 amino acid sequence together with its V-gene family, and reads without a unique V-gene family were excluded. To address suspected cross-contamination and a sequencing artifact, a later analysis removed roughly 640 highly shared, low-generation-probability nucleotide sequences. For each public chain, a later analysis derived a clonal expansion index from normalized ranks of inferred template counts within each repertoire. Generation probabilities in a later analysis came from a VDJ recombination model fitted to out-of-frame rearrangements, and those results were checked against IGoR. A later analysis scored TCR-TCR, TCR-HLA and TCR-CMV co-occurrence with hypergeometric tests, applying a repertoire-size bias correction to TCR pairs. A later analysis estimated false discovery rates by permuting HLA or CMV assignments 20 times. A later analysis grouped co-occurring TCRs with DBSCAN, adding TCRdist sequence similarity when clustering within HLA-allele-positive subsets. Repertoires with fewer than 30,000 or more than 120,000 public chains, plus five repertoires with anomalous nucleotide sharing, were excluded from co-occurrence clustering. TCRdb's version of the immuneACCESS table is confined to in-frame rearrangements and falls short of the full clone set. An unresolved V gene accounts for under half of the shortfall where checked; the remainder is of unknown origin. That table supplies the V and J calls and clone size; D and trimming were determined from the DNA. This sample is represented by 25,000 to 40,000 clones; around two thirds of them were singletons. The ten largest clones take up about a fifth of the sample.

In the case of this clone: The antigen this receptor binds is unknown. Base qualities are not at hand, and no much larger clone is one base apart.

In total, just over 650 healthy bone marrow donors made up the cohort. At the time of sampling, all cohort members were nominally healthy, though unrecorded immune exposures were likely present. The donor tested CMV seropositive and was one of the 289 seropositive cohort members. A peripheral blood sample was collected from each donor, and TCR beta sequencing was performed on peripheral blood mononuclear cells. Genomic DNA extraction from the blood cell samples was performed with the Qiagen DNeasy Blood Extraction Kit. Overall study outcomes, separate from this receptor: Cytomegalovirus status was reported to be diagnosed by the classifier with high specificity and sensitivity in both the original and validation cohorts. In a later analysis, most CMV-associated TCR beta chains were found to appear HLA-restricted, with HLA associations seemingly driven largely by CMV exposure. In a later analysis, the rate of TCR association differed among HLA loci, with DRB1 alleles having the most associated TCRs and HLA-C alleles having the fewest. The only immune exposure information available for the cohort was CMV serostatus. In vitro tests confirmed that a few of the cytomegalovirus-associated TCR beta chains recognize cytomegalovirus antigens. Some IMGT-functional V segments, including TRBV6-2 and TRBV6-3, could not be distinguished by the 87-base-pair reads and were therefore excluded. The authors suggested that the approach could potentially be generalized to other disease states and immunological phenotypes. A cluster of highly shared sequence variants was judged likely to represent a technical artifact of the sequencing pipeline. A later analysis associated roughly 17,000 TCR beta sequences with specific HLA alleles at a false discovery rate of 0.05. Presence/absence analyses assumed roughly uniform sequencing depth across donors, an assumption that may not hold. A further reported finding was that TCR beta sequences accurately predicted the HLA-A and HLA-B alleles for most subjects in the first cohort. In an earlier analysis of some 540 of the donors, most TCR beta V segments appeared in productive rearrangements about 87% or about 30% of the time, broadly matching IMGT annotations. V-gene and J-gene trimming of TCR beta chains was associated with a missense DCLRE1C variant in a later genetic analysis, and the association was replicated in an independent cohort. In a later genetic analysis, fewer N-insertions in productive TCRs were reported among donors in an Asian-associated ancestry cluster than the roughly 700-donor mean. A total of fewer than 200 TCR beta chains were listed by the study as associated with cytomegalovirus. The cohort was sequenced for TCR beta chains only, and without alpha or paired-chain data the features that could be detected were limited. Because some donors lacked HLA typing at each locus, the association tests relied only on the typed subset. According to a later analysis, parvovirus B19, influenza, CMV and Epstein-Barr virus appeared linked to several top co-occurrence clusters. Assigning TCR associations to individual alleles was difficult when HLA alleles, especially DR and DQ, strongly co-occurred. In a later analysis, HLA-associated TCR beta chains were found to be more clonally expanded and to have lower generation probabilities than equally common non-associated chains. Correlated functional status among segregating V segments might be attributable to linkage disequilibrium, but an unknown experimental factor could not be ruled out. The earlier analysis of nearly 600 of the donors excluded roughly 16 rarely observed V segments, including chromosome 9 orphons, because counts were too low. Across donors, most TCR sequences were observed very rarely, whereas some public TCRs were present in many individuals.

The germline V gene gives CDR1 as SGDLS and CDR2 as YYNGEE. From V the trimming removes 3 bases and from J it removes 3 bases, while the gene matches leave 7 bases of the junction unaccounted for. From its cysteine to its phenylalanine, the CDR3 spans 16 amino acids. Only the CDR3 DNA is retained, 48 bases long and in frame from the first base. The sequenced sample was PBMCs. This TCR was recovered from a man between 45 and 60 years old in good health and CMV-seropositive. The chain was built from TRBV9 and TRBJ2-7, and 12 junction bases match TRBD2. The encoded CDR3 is CASSAAGTSGRYEQYF. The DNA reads TGTGCCAGCAGCGCGGCCGGGACTAGCGGGCGCTACGAGCAGTACTTC.